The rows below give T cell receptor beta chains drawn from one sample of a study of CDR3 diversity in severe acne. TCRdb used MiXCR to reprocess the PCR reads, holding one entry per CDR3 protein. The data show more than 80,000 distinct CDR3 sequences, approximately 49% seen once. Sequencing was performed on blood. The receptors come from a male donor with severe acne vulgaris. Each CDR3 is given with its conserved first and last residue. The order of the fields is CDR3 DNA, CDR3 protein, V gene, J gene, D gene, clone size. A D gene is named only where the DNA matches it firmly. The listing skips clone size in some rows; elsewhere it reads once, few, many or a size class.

CDR3nt: TGCAGTGCTCGGGGGACAGGGGTCCACGAAATGAACACTGAAGCTTTCTTT
CDR3aa: CSARGTGVHEMNTEAFF
v_gene: TRBV20-1
j_gene: TRBJ1-1
d_gene: TRBD1
abundance: many

CDR3nt: TGTGCCTCGGGACAGGGGTGGGAGCAGTACTTC
CDR3aa: CASGQGWEQYF
v_gene: TRBV24-1
j_gene: TRBJ2-7
d_gene: TRBD1
abundance: -

CDR3nt: TGTGCCAGCAGCCTATCTTTGTACACTGAAGCTTTCTTT
CDR3aa: CASSLSLYTEAFF
v_gene: TRBV7-9
j_gene: TRBJ1-1
d_gene: -
abundance: many

CDR3nt: TGCGCCAGCAGCCAAGGTCCTGGGGGACAGGGAAACAATGAGCAGTTCTTC
CDR3aa: CASSQGPGGQGNNEQFF
v_gene: TRBV4-1
j_gene: TRBJ2-1
d_gene: TRBD1
abundance: few

CDR3nt: TGTGCCAGCAGCGGGAGGGGCGTATACGAGCAGTACTTC
CDR3aa: CASSGRGVYEQYF
v_gene: TRBV7-6
j_gene: TRBJ2-7
d_gene: TRBD2
abundance: once

CDR3nt: TGCGCCAGCAGCCAAGATCGGGGACAGGGGGGAGTCTACGGGGAGCAGTACTTC
CDR3aa: CASSQDRGQGGVYGEQYF
v_gene: TRBV4-3
j_gene: TRBJ2-7
d_gene: TRBD1
abundance: -

CDR3nt: TGCAGTGCAAAACCCAGGGGCGGCGAGCAGTACTTC
CDR3aa: CSAKPRGGEQYF
v_gene: TRBV20-1
j_gene: TRBJ2-7
d_gene: -
abundance: once

CDR3nt: TGTGCCAGCAGTGACTGGAGCGGAGTTTACGAGCAGTACTTC
CDR3aa: CASSDWSGVYEQYF
v_gene: TRBV2
j_gene: TRBJ2-7
d_gene: -
abundance: medium-sized

CDR3nt: TGTGCCAGCAGTTACTCGAGCGGGGCGGGAGAGACCCAGTACTTC
CDR3aa: CASSYSSGAGETQYF
v_gene: TRBV9
j_gene: TRBJ2-5
d_gene: TRBD2
abundance: -

CDR3nt: TGTGCCAGCAGCGTAGCAGGGTTTGCGGACACTGAAGCTTTCTTT
CDR3aa: CASSVAGFADTEAFF
v_gene: TRBV9
j_gene: TRBJ1-1
d_gene: -
abundance: -

CDR3nt: TGTGCCAGCAGCCGGGGCGGCGGTTCACCCCTCCACTTT
CDR3aa: CASSRGGGSPLHF
v_gene: TRBV9
j_gene: TRBJ1-6
d_gene: -
abundance: -

CDR3nt: TGTGCCAGCAGCTCGGCAGGGGGAGAGGGGGCCAACGTCCTGACTTTC
CDR3aa: CASSSAGGEGANVLTF
v_gene: TRBV7-9
j_gene: TRBJ2-6
d_gene: TRBD1
abundance: few

CDR3nt: TGTGCCACCAGTGCCGCCATGACCGTGGATACGCAGTATTTT
CDR3aa: CATSAAMTVDTQYF
v_gene: TRBV24-1
j_gene: TRBJ2-3
d_gene: -
abundance: -

CDR3nt: TGCAGTGCTAGGGGACAGATAGCAAATTCACCCCTCCACTTT
CDR3aa: CSARGQIANSPLHF
v_gene: TRBV20-1
j_gene: TRBJ1-6
d_gene: TRBD1
abundance: -

CDR3nt: TGCGCCAGCAGCCGCCTAGGGAGCGGCTCCTACAATGAGCAGTTCTTC
CDR3aa: CASSRLGSGSYNEQFF
v_gene: TRBV4-1
j_gene: TRBJ2-1
d_gene: -
abundance: -

CDR3nt: TGTGCCAGCAGCTTAGGCCCTAGGGGCGGGAGTTTCGGCGGGGAGCTGTTTTTT
CDR3aa: CASSLGPRGGSFGGELFF
v_gene: TRBV11-2
j_gene: TRBJ2-2
d_gene: TRBD2
abundance: few

CDR3nt: TGCAGTGCTAGAGGGGACACCTCCTACGAGCAGTACTTC
CDR3aa: CSARGDTSYEQYF
v_gene: TRBV20-1
j_gene: TRBJ2-7
d_gene: -
abundance: medium-sized

CDR3nt: TGTGCCAGCAGCTCCCGAGCGACTAGCGGGGATCAAGGGACCCAGTACTTC
CDR3aa: CASSSRATSGDQGTQYF
v_gene: TRBV13
j_gene: TRBJ2-5
d_gene: TRBD2
abundance: -

CDR3nt: TGCAGCGTTGAAGACGATACTAGGGCGGGCGAGCAGTACTTC
CDR3aa: CSVEDDTRAGEQYF
v_gene: TRBV29-1
j_gene: TRBJ2-7
d_gene: -
abundance: -

CDR3nt: TGCAGCAGGACTAGCGGGAGGGCCGAGTATGGTGGCTCCTACAATGAGCAGTTCTTC
CDR3aa: CSRTSGRAEYGGSYNEQFF
v_gene: TRBV20-1
j_gene: TRBJ2-1
d_gene: TRBD2
abundance: -

CDR3nt: TGTGCCAGCAGCGCAGGGGACCCGGGAAACACCATATATTTT
CDR3aa: CASSAGDPGNTIYF
v_gene: TRBV9
j_gene: TRBJ1-3
d_gene: -
abundance: few

CDR3nt: TGTGCCAGCAGCCAAGAGGGGATAGGCTCTGAAGCTTTCTTT
CDR3aa: CASSQEGIGSEAFF
v_gene: TRBV11-2
j_gene: TRBJ1-1
d_gene: -
abundance: -

CDR3nt: TGCAGTGCTCCGGGACAGGGCAATACTGAAGCTTTCTTT
CDR3aa: CSAPGQGNTEAFF
v_gene: TRBV20-1
j_gene: TRBJ1-1
d_gene: TRBD1
abundance: -

CDR3nt: TGCGCCAGCAGCCAAGAGGCGCGGGAGGGCAACACAGATACGCAGTATTTT
CDR3aa: CASSQEAREGNTDTQYF
v_gene: TRBV4-1
j_gene: TRBJ2-3
d_gene: TRBD2
abundance: -

CDR3nt: TGCGCCAGCAGCCAAGATTCGGGTTATGAGCAGTACTTC
CDR3aa: CASSQDSGYEQYF
v_gene: TRBV7-9
j_gene: TRBJ2-7
d_gene: -
abundance: once

CDR3nt: TGTGCCAGCAGTGTGGCGGGAGGGCCAGATACGCAGTATTTT
CDR3aa: CASSVAGGPDTQYF
v_gene: TRBV2
j_gene: TRBJ2-3
d_gene: TRBD2
abundance: once

CDR3nt: TGTGCCAGCAGGCTTGAACAGGGGGAGAATTCACCCCTCCACTTT
CDR3aa: CASRLEQGENSPLHF
v_gene: TRBV2
j_gene: TRBJ1-6
d_gene: TRBD1
abundance: many

CDR3nt: TGTGCCAGCAGACTGACAGGGTCTCTTTCTGAAAAACTGTTTTTT
CDR3aa: CASRLTGSLSEKLFF
v_gene: TRBV28
j_gene: TRBJ1-4
d_gene: TRBD1
abundance: -

CDR3nt: TGTGCCAGCAGTGAAATACGGGATCAGCCCCAGCATTTT
CDR3aa: CASSEIRDQPQHF
v_gene: TRBV2
j_gene: TRBJ1-5
d_gene: -
abundance: -

CDR3nt: TGTGCCAGCAGTTCAGGAAACAACGAGCAGTACTTC
CDR3aa: CASSSGNNEQYF
v_gene: TRBV28
j_gene: TRBJ2-7
d_gene: -
abundance: -

CDR3nt: TGTGCCAGCAGCTTGTCGGCTCAGGAAGCTTCCTTT
CDR3aa: CASSLSAQEASF
v_gene: TRBV5-6
j_gene: TRBJ1-1
d_gene: -
abundance: -

CDR3nt: TGTGCCAGCAGCTGGGCTAGCGGGAGGGCCCCCTACGAGCAGTACTTC
CDR3aa: CASSWASGRAPYEQYF
v_gene: TRBV7-2
j_gene: TRBJ2-7
d_gene: TRBD2
abundance: -

CDR3nt: TGTGCCAGCAGTCCCAGGGGGACAAAAAATGAAAAACTGTTTTTT
CDR3aa: CASSPRGTKNEKLFF
v_gene: TRBV6-5
j_gene: TRBJ1-4
d_gene: TRBD1
abundance: many

CDR3nt: TGTGCCACCCGGGGCCGGAGGAACACTGAAGCTTTCTTT
CDR3aa: CATRGRRNTEAFF
v_gene: TRBV24-1
j_gene: TRBJ1-1
d_gene: -
abundance: -

CDR3nt: TGTGCCACCAGTGAGCCTGACATCAGAGGAGAGACCCAGTACTTC
CDR3aa: CATSEPDIRGETQYF
v_gene: TRBV24-1
j_gene: TRBJ2-5
d_gene: -
abundance: -

CDR3nt: TGTGCCATCAGTGGGGGGGACACTCCATACTTC
CDR3aa: CAISGGDTPYF
v_gene: TRBV10-3
j_gene: TRBJ2-7
d_gene: -
abundance: medium-sized

CDR3nt: TGTGCCAGTAGCGGACTAGCGGGAGGCGAGCAGTACTTC
CDR3aa: CASSGLAGGEQYF
v_gene: TRBV19
j_gene: TRBJ2-7
d_gene: TRBD2
abundance: medium-sized

CDR3nt: TGTGCCAGTAGTATCGGGCTGTCCTCCTCTGGGGCCAACGTCCTGACTTTC
CDR3aa: CASSIGLSSSGANVLTF
v_gene: TRBV19
j_gene: TRBJ2-6
d_gene: -
abundance: -

CDR3nt: TGTGCCAGCAACACCGGACTAGCGGGAGCTGGGGCCAACGTCCTGACTTTC
CDR3aa: CASNTGLAGAGANVLTF
v_gene: TRBV7-8
j_gene: TRBJ2-6
d_gene: TRBD2
abundance: -

CDR3nt: TGTGCCAGCAGCATCCGGACAGGTGAAAAACTGTTTTTT
CDR3aa: CASSIRTGEKLFF
v_gene: TRBV9
j_gene: TRBJ1-4
d_gene: TRBD1
abundance: -

CDR3nt: TGTGCCACCAGTGATTTGCATACGGGGATGGGTGGCTACACCTTC
CDR3aa: CATSDLHTGMGGYTF
v_gene: TRBV24-1
j_gene: TRBJ1-2
d_gene: -
abundance: once

CDR3nt: TGTGCCAGCAGCTTGAATATTTGGGACGGACTCCCCTACAATGAGCAGTTCTTC
CDR3aa: CASSLNIWDGLPYNEQFF
v_gene: TRBV5-6
j_gene: TRBJ2-1
d_gene: -
abundance: -

CDR3nt: TGTGCCAGTACCCCACAAGGATTTTGGACTGAAGCTTTCTTT
CDR3aa: CASTPQGFWTEAFF
v_gene: TRBV19
j_gene: TRBJ1-1
d_gene: -
abundance: -

CDR3nt: TGTGCCAGCAGTCCCCTTGGGGCGAACACAGATACGCAGTATTTT
CDR3aa: CASSPLGANTDTQYF
v_gene: TRBV28
j_gene: TRBJ2-3
d_gene: -
abundance: -

CDR3nt: TGCAGCGGTGCAGGGGGCACTGAAGCTTTCTTT
CDR3aa: CSGAGGTEAFF
v_gene: TRBV29-1
j_gene: TRBJ1-1
d_gene: TRBD1
abundance: -

CDR3nt: TGCGCCAGCAGCTTGGTGGGGACAGGGGACACTGAAGCTTTCTTT
CDR3aa: CASSLVGTGDTEAFF
v_gene: TRBV5-1
j_gene: TRBJ1-1
d_gene: TRBD1
abundance: many

CDR3nt: TGTGCCAGCAGCCTGACCGACAGAAACACCGGGGAGCTGTTTTTT
CDR3aa: CASSLTDRNTGELFF
v_gene: TRBV5-5
j_gene: TRBJ2-2
d_gene: -
abundance: -

CDR3nt: TGCAGTGCCTCTGGGAGCGGGGGGTCCGATAGCTACGAGCAGTACTTC
CDR3aa: CSASGSGGSDSYEQYF
v_gene: TRBV20-1
j_gene: TRBJ2-7
d_gene: TRBD2
abundance: many

CDR3nt: TGTGCCAGCGGGGTAGTGTGGATGGGCTCTCACTATGGCTACACCTTC
CDR3aa: CASGVVWMGSHYGYTF
v_gene: TRBV5-6
j_gene: TRBJ1-2
d_gene: -
abundance: many

CDR3nt: TGCAGTGCCCTAAGACGGGGGAGGGAGTATGAAAAACTGTTTTTT
CDR3aa: CSALRRGREYEKLFF
v_gene: TRBV20-1
j_gene: TRBJ1-4
d_gene: -
abundance: once